The present T cell receptor (beta chain) was sequenced within a study of T cell responses to AZD1222 COVID-19 vaccine. Study-level information: It was second doses at about 4 or about 12 weeks that were pooled.

Trimming left V 5 bases short and J 4 bases short, with 11 bases between. This CDR3 is 13 amino acids long. Germline CDR1 is SGHAT and CDR2 is FQNNGV. Remarks on this clone: Its target is not known.

Study findings and constraints: Baseline antibody screening turned up just 6 or 7 seropositive AZD1222 recipients.

The data were produced by immunoSEQ multiplex PCR, yet TCRdb's version contains in-frame clones alone and is incomplete. Of about 150,000 clones listed, about 87% are singletons. The sequence derives from an adult in good health. The specimen was peripheral blood, collected on day 0 of AZD1222 vaccination. J is TRBJ1-1 and V is TRBV11-2; D is ambiguous. The DNA for the CDR3 is TGTGCCAGCAGCCAGGACCGGGGCACTGAAGCTTTCTTT. Its protein product is CASSQDRGTEAFF.